The clone carrying this T cell receptor beta chain occurred once. CDR1 is GTSNPN and CDR2 is SVGIG in the germline V gene (reference sequence). The CDR3 totals 13 residues. V lost 5 bases, J lost 0 bases, and 10 bases lay in between. Sequencing used immunoSEQ multiplex PCR; TCRdb keeps in-frame clones, though not all of them. The top ten hold less than 4.5% of the sample, which has fewer than 200,000 clones, about 83% seen once. This sample is part of a study of blood T cell repertoires in COVID-19. This TCR was sampled from a woman in her forties or fifties in a cohort exposed to, infected with or recovered from COVID-19 (not recorded which). Material: PBMCs or T cells enriched from blood (not recorded which). V and J are TRBV30 and TRBJ1-1, with D hard to call. The CDR3 is CAWDGAVNTEAFF. CDR3 nucleotide sequence: TGTGCCTGGGACGGAGCTGTGAACACTGAAGCTTTCTTT.